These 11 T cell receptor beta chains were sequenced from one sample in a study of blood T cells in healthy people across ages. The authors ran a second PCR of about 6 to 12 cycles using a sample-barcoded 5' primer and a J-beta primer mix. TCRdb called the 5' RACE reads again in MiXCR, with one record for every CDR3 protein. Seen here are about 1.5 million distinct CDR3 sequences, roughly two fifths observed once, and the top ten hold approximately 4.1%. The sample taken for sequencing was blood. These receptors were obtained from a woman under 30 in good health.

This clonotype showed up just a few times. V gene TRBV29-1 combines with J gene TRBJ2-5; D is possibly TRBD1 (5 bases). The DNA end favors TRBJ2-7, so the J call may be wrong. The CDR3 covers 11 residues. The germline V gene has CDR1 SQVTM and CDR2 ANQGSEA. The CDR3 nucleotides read TGCAGCGTTGGACAGTACTACGAGCAGTACTTC. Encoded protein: CSVGQYYEQYF.

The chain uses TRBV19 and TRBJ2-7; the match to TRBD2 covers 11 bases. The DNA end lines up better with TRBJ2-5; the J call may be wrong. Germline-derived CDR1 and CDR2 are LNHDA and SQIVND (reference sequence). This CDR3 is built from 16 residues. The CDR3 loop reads CASSMRGTSGIKTQYF. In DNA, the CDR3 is TGTGCCAGTAGTATGAGGGGGACTAGCGGTATTAAGACCCAGTACTTC.

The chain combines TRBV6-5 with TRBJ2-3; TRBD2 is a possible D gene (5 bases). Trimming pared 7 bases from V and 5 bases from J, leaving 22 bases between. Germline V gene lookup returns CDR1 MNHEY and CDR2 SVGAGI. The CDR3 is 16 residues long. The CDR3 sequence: CASTKIEARTEDTQYF. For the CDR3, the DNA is TGTGCCAGCACTAAAATCGAGGCGCGGACTGAAGATACGCAGTATTTT.

The DNA of the CDR3 is TGTGCCACCAGTGACCGGACTCGGGGACCCTTCAATGAGCAGTTCTTC. Translated, it gives CATSDRTRGPFNEQFF. J is TRBJ2-1 and V is TRBV24-1; D possibly uses TRBD1 or TRBD2 (5 bases each). The V and J ends lost 4 bases and 6 bases respectively, with 18 bases between them. The V gene's germline CDR1 is KGHDR and CDR2 SFDVKD. The CDR3 runs to 16 residues.

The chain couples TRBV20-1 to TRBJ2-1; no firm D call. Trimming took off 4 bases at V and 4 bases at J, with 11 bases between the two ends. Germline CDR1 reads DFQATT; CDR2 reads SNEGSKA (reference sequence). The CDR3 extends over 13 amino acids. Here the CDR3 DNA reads TGCAGTGCTACCGACACGGCTTACAATGAGCAGTTCTTC. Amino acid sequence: CSATDTAYNEQFF.

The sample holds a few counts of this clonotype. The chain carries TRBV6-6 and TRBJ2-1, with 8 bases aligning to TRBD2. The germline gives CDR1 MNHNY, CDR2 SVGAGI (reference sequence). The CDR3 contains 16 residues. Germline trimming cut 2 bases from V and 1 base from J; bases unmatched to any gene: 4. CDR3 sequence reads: CASSYPRGGSYNEQFF. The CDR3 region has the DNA TGTGCCAGCAGTTACCCACGGGGGGGGTCCTACAATGAGCAGTTCTTC.

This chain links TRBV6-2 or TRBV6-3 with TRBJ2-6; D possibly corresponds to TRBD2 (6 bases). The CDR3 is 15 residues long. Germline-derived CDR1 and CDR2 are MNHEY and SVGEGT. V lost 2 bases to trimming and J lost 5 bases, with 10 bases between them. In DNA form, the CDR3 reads TGTGCCAGCAGTTACATCAGGGACTGGGCCAACGTCCTGACTTTC. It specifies CASSYIRDWANVLTF.

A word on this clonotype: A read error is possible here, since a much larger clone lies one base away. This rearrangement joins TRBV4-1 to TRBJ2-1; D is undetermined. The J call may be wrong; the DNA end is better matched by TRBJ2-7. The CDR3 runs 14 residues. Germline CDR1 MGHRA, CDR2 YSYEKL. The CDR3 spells CASSQGLPYNEQYF. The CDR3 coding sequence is TGCGCCAGCAGCCAAGGCTTGCCCTACAATGAGCAGTACTTC.

The CDR3 sequence is CATGADLETQYF. In nucleotides, the CDR3 is TGTGCCACCGGAGCTGATTTAGAGACCCAGTACTTC. The rearrangement links TRBV24-1 to TRBJ2-7; D is ambiguous. Near its end, the DNA agrees better with TRBJ2-5, so the J call may be wrong. The CDR3 is 12 amino acids. Per the germline V gene, CDR1 is KGHDR and CDR2 is SFDVKD.

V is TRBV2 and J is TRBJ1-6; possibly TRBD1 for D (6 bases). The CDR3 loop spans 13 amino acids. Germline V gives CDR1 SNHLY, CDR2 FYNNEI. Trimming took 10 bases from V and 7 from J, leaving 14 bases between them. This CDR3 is CATVVQGNSPLHF. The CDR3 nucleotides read TGTGCCACCGTGGTCCAGGGGAATTCACCCCTCCACTTT.

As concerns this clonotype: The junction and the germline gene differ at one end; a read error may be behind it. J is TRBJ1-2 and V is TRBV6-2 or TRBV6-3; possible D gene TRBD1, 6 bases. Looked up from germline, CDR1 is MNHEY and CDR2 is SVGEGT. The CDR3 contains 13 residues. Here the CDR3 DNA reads TGTGCCGGCAGTCCACAGGGCGACTATGGCTACACCTTC. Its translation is CAGSPQGDYGYTF.